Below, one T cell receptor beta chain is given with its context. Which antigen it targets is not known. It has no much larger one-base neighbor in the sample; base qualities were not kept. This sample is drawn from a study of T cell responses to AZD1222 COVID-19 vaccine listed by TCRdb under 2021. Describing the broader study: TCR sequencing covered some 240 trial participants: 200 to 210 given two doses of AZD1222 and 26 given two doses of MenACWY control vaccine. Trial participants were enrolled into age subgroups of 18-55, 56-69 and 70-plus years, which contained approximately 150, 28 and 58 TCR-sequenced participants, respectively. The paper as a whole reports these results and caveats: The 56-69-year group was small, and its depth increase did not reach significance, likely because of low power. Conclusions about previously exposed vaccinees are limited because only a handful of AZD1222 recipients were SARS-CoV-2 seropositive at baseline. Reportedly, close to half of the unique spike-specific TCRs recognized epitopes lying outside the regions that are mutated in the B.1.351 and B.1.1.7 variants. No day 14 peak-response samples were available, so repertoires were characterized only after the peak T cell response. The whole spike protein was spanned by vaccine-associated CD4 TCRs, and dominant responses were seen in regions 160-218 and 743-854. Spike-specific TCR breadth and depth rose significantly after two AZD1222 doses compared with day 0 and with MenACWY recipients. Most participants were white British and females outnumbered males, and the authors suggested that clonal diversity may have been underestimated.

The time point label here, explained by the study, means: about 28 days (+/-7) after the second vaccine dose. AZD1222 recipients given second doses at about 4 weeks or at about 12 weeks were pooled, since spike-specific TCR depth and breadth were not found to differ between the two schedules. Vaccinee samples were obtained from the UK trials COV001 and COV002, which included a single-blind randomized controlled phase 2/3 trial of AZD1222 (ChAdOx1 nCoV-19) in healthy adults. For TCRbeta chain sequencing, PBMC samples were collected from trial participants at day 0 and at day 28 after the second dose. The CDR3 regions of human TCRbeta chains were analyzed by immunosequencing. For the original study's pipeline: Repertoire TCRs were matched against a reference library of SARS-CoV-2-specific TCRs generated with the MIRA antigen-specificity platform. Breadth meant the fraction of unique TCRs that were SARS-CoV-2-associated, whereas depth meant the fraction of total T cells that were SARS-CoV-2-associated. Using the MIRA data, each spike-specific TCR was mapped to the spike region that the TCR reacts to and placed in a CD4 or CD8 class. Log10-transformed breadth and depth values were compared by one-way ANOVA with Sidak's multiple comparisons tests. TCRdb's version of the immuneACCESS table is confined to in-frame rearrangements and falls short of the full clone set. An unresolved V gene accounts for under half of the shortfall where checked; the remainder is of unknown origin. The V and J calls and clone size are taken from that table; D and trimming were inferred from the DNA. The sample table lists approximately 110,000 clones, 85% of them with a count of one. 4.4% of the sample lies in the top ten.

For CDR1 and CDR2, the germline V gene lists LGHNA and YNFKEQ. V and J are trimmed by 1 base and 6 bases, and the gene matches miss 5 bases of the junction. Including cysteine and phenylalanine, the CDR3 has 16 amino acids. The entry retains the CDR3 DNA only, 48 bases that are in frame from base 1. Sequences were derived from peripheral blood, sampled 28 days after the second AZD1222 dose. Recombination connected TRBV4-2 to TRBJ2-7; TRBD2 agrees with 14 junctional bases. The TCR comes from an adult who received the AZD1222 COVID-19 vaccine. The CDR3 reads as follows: CASSQAGLAGGLEQYF. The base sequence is TGTGCCAGCAGCCAAGCCGGACTAGCGGGGGGTCTCGAGCAGTACTTC.